Below, 29 T cell receptor beta chains from the same sample are listed, as sequenced in a study of post-analysis software for immune sequencing data. Sequencing libraries made from TCR beta cDNA carried unique molecular identifiers. Each CDR3 protein is one row after TCRdb ran MiXCR on the PCR reads. The table has fewer than 900,000 distinct CDR3 sequences, around 45% seen once; the top ten hold 4.9%. Regarding the study as a whole: Elevated frequency relative to controls characterized four or five TRBV segments in patients, TRBV5-6, TRBV5-1 and TRBV20-1 among them.

What these receptors recognize is not known. The sample was blood. Receptor source: a girl aged 5 to 17 with multiple sclerosis.

V usage is TRBV29-1 and J usage is TRBJ2-3; tentatively, D is TRBD2 (5 bases). Trimming took 4 bases from V and 1 from J, leaving 9 bases between them. The CDR3 is 13 residues long. Germline lookup yields CDR1 SQVTM and CDR2 ANQGSEA. Here the CDR3 reads CSVGELGTDTQYF. For the CDR3, the DNA is TGCAGCGTTGGGGAGCTAGGCACAGATACGCAGTATTTT.

The CDR3, as DNA: TGTGCCAGCAGTTACTCAGTGGGACAGACGACAGATACGCAGTATTTT. This sequence encodes CASSYSVGQTTDTQYF. This chain joins TRBV6-5 and TRBJ2-3; TRBD1 matches 7 bases. The length of the CDR3 is 16 residues. Trimming cost V 0 bases and J 3 bases; bases outside gene matches: 6. The germline V gene encodes CDR1 MNHEY and CDR2 SVGAGI.

V gene TRBV5-1 combines with J gene TRBJ1-1; 9 nucleotides agree with TRBD1. V lost 0 bases, J lost 4 bases, and 7 bases stayed unmatched. The germline CDR1 and CDR2 sequences are SGHRS and YFSETQ. The CDR3 is 16 amino acids. CDR3 sequence reads: CASSLETGGLGTEAFF. In DNA form, the CDR3 reads TGCGCCAGCAGCTTGGAAACAGGGGGCTTGGGCACTGAAGCTTTCTTT.

A word on this clonotype: This may stem from a read error, because a much larger clone lies one nucleotide away. The chain has TRBV2 and TRBJ2-7; 12 bases agree with TRBD2. CDR1 and CDR2 (germline): SNHLY, FYNNEI. The CDR3 consists of 15 residues. J was trimmed by 2 bases and V by 6 bases; bases with no gene match: 5. The CDR3 protein is CASSPTSGSPYEQYF. The CDR3 DNA reads as TGTGCCAGCAGCCCGACTAGCGGGAGCCCCTACGAGCAGTACTTC.

V gene TRBV5-1 combines with J gene TRBJ2-1, with TRBD2 identical over 9 bases. This CDR3 has 16 residues. The junction had 11 bases not matched to a gene; V was cut back by 4 bases and J by 6 bases. Germline CDR1 and CDR2: SGHRS and YFSETQ. CDR3 loop: CASSLGGGREFNEQFF. The CDR3 DNA reads TGCGCCAGCAGCCTGGGGGGCGGGAGGGAATTCAATGAGCAGTTCTTC.

V is TRBV20-1 and J is TRBJ1-1, with D maybe TRBD1 (5 bases). V dropped 3 bases and J dropped 2 bases, with 13 bases sitting between them. The CDR3 runs to 14 residues. CDR1 and CDR2 from the germline V gene are DFQATT and SNEGSKA (reference sequence). The chain's CDR3 is CSARDGHGNTEAFF. The CDR3 DNA reads TGCAGTGCTAGGGACGGACACGGTAACACTGAAGCTTTCTTT.

This chain joins TRBV7-9 and TRBJ2-1, with TRBD1 identical over 11 bases. CDR1 and CDR2 (germline): SEHNR, FQNEAQ (reference sequence). Losses at the gene ends were 4 bases for V and 8 bases for J; bases not matched to a gene: 4. This CDR3 is built from 14 residues. CDR3 region: CASSSRTGGHEQFF. Written as DNA, the CDR3 is TGTGCCAGCAGCTCCCGGACAGGGGGCCATGAGCAGTTCTTC. The variable domain in full, completed from reference TRBV7-9 and TRBJ2-1, reads DTGVSQNPRHKITKRGQNVTFRCDPISEHNRLYWYRQTLGQGPEFLTYFQNEAQLEKSRLLSDRFSAERPKGSFSTLEIQRTEQGDSAMYLCASSSRTGGHEQFFGPGTRLTVL.

The chain uses TRBV5-6 and TRBJ2-3; D remains ambiguous. Germline CDR1 reads SGHDT; CDR2 reads YYEEEE. V lost 2 bases, J lost 4 bases, and 8 bases lay in between. This CDR3 has 13 residues. The CDR3 DNA reads as TGTGCCAGCAGCTTCGAGGCGGCAGATACGCAGTATTTT. It translates to CASSFEAADTQYF.

CDR3 residues: CASSQSGRTSGELFF. DNA of the CDR3: TGTGCCAGCAGCCAGTCTGGTAGGACTAGCGGGGAGCTGTTTTTT. The chain is built from TRBV3-1 and TRBJ2-2, with 7 bases matching TRBD2. This CDR3 region has 15 residues. Germline V lookup: CDR1 LGHDT, CDR2 YNNKEL (reference sequence). V gave up 3 bases and J gave up 7 bases; unmatched junction bases: 8.

With respect to this clonotype: Since the CDR3 does not end with the conserved phenylalanine or tryptophan, this likely comes from a read error. The rearrangement uses TRBV4-2 and TRBJ2-1; D may match TRBD1 or TRBD2 (5 bases each). From germline, CDR1 is LGHNA and CDR2 YNFKEQ. Trimming removed 4 bases from V and 6 bases from J, with 19 bases in between. This CDR3 has 16 residues. CDR3 amino acids: CASSPQYRDAFNEQFL. The DNA of the CDR3 is TGTGCCAGCAGCCCACAATACCGGGACGCCTTCAATGAGCAGTTCTTA.

This clonotype appeared a few times. The chain couples TRBV19 to TRBJ2-1; 12 bases agree with TRBD2. CDR3 length equals 14 residues. V dropped 3 bases and J dropped 7; count of bases not matched to a gene: 1. Germline V CDR1 and CDR2: LNHDA, SQIVND (reference sequence). CDR3 bases: TGTGCCAGTAGTATGGGGACTAGCGGGAATGAGCAGTTCTTC. It yields the protein CASSMGTSGNEQFF.

This clonotype has at least ten counts. The CDR3 sequence: CASSYRDRYNEQFF. The CDR3 region has the DNA TGCGCCAGCAGTTACCGGGACAGGTACAATGAGCAGTTCTTC. The rearrangement uses TRBV5-1 and TRBJ2-1; 8 bases fit TRBD1. CDR3 length equals 14 residues. With 5 bases clipped from V and 4 bases from J, the junction kept 5 bases outside the gene matches. The V gene's germline CDR1 is SGHRS and CDR2 YFSETQ.

Turning to this clonotype: An end of the junction does not agree with germline; a read error may underlie this. The V gene is TRBV7-9, the J gene TRBJ2-1; the match to TRBD1 covers 10 bases. This CDR3 has 15 amino acids. Germline assignment: CDR1 SEHNR and CDR2 FQNEAQ (reference sequence). The CDR3 loop is CASSSGQGEYSEQFF. Here the CDR3 DNA reads TGTGCCAGCAGCTCCGGACAGGGGGAATACAGTGAGCAGTTCTTC. Based on the CDR3 plus reference TRBV7-9 and TRBJ2-1, the full variable domain is DTGVSQNPRHKITKRGQNVTFRCDPISEHNRLYWYRQTLGQGPEFLTYFQNEAQLEKSRLLSDRFSAERPKGSFSTLEIQRTEQGDSAMYLCASSSGQGEYSEQFFGPGTRLTVL.

The chain joins TRBV12-3 or TRBV12-4 to TRBJ2-5; D may be TRBD2 (6 bases). The germline V and J ends were trimmed by 6 bases and 5 bases, with 13 bases remaining between them. The CDR3 has 13 residues. CDR3 sequence (DNA): TGTGCCAGCAGACCGACCGGAGGGGAGACCCAGTACTTC. Translation gives CASRPTGGETQYF.

This clonotype was counted once. The genes are TRBV29-1 and TRBJ2-5; D tentatively reads TRBD1 or TRBD2 (5 bases each). Germline CDR1 and CDR2: SQVTM and ANQGSEA. The CDR3 has 13 amino acids. Deletions cut 1 base from V and 1 base from J, with 7 bases between. Here the CDR3 DNA reads TGCAGCGTTGAAGGGGGGACCCAAGAGACCCAGTACTTC. Its protein is CSVEGGTQETQYF.

This clonotype was seen a handful of times. The V call is TRBV6-5, the J call TRBJ2-1, with D possibly matching TRBD2 (6 bases). There are 15 residues in the CDR3. Germline V CDR1 and CDR2: MNHEY, SVGAGI. Trimming shortened V by 5 bases and J by 7 bases, and 18 bases separated the two germline ends. In nucleotides, the CDR3 is TGTGCCAGCAGTAGGATGGGCGGGATTCGAAATGAGCAGTTCTTC. It translates to CASSRMGGIRNEQFF.

This clonotype was seen only once. CDR3 nucleotide sequence: TGTGCCAGCAGTTACTCCTCCCAGGGGAGCAATCAGCCCCAGCATTTT. Translating it yields CASSYSSQGSNQPQHF. V and J are TRBV6-2 or TRBV6-3 and TRBJ1-5; a possible D gene is TRBD1 (6 bases). Deletions cut 0 bases from V and 1 base from J, with 10 bases between. The CDR3 is 16 amino acids. Per the germline V gene, CDR1 is MNHEY and CDR2 is SVGEGT.

Comments on this clonotype: One junction end does not reproduce the germline sequence, and a read error may be involved. V and J are TRBV7-8 and TRBJ2-7; unclear D gene. TRBJ2-1 explains the end of the DNA better; the J call may be wrong. From germline, CDR1 is SGHVS and CDR2 FQNEAQ. This CDR3 spans 18 amino acids. The CDR3 DNA reads TGTGCCAGCAGCTTAGCTAGGGTAGTTATTAAGACCGAGAATGGGCAGTTCTTC. As protein: CASSLARVVIKTENGQFF.

The chain employs TRBV20-1 and TRBJ2-4, with 12 bases fitting TRBD2. CDR3 length: 15 residues. The ends lost 6 bases at V and 0 bases at J; junction bases unmatched: 3. From germline, CDR1 is DFQATT and CDR2 SNEGSKA (reference sequence). This CDR3 is CSATGLAGAKNIQYF. The DNA of the CDR3 is TGCAGTGCCACGGGACTAGCGGGAGCCAAAAACATTCAGTACTTC.

This chain joins TRBV20-1 and TRBJ2-7; no definite D call. The CDR3 is made up of 14 amino acids. The V gene's germline CDR1 is DFQATT and CDR2 SNEGSKA (reference sequence). V was clipped by 3 bases and J by 0 bases, with 12 bases between them. DNA of the CDR3: TGCAGTGCTAGTTTACGGCACCGCTCCTACGAGCAGTACTTC. This translates into CSASLRHRSYEQYF.

This clonotype was found once. CDR3 amino acids: CASLGGGPSYEQYF. Here the CDR3 DNA reads TGTGCCAGCCTGGGGGGGGGGCCTTCCTACGAGCAGTACTTC. This rearrangement joins TRBV2 to TRBJ2-7, with D possibly being TRBD2 (7 bases). This CDR3 region has 14 residues. Germline CDR1 SNHLY, CDR2 FYNNEI. The V gene lost 8 bases and the J gene lost 1 base, with 15 bases spanning the gap. Complete variable domain (other parts from reference TRBV2 and TRBJ2-7): EPEVTQTPSHQVTQMGQEVILRCVPISNHLYFYWYRQILGQKVEFLVSFYNNEISEKSEIFDDQFSVERPDGSNFTLKIRSTKLEDSAMYFCASLGGGPSYEQYFGPGTRLTVT.

This clonotype was seen a handful of times. V gene TRBV7-2 combines with J gene TRBJ2-1; 9 nucleotides agree with TRBD2. Germline CDR1 and CDR2: SGHTA and FQGNSA. Trimming cost V 2 bases and J 6 bases; bases outside gene matches: 5. This CDR3 has 15 residues. CDR3 sequence: CASSLLLAGRNEQFF. The CDR3 DNA is TGTGCCAGCAGCTTACTCCTAGCGGGACGCAATGAGCAGTTCTTC.

V and J are TRBV7-2 and TRBJ1-5, with D uncertain. Trimming pared 1 base from V and 7 bases from J, leaving 11 bases between. CDR3 size: 14 residues. The germline gives CDR1 SGHTA, CDR2 FQGNSA. CDR3 protein: CASSLEPGRQPQHF. Here the CDR3 DNA reads TGTGCCAGCAGCTTAGAGCCGGGTCGGCAGCCCCAGCATTTT.

The CDR3 DNA is TGTGCCAGCAGAAAACATCCCGACACTGAAGCTTTCTTT. It codes for CASRKHPDTEAFF. V and J are TRBV2 and TRBJ1-1; D ambiguous. The germline V and J ends were trimmed by 6 bases and 3 bases, with 11 bases remaining between them. Germline V gene lookup returns CDR1 SNHLY and CDR2 FYNNEI. The CDR3 has 13 residues.

The rearrangement links TRBV7-6 to TRBJ2-5; D uncertain. Gene TRBJ2-7 matches the end of the DNA better, so the J call may be wrong. CDR1 SGHVS and CDR2 FNYEAQ come from the germline V gene. The CDR3 has 13 residues. CDR3 sequence: CASSSRSTAEQYF. The CDR3 region has the DNA TGTGCCAGCAGCTCCCGGTCCACCGCCGAGCAGTACTTC.

The CDR3 DNA reads TGTGCCAGCAGCCCCCCGGGACGCCAGGACAATGAGCAGTTCTTC. It yields the protein CASSPPGRQDNEQFF. The genes are TRBV12-3 or TRBV12-4 and TRBJ2-1; the D gene could be TRBD1 or TRBD2 (5 bases each). This CDR3 spans 15 amino acids. V shed 6 bases and J shed 5 bases, with 17 bases lying between them.

The chain recombines TRBV7-6 with TRBJ2-1; weak D call: TRBD2 (6 bases). Looked up from germline, CDR1 is SGHVS and CDR2 is FNYEAQ. The CDR3 loop spans 15 amino acids. The V and J ends lost 1 base and 6 bases respectively, with 13 bases between them. CDR3 in amino acids: CASSLEVSGGNEQFF. DNA of the CDR3: TGTGCCAGCAGCTTAGAAGTTAGCGGAGGCAATGAGCAGTTCTTC.

The chain has TRBV7-8 and TRBJ2-5; 15 nucleotides line up with TRBD2. Germline values: CDR1 SGHVS, CDR2 FQNEAQ. Trimming at V came to 0 bases and at J to 3 bases, leaving 2 bases not matched to a gene. This CDR3 comprises 17 residues. The CDR3 DNA sequence: TGTGCCAGCAGCTTAGCGTGGACTAGCGGGAGGGAAGAGACCCAGTACTTC. Amino acid sequence: CASSLAWTSGREETQYF.

CDR3 nucleotide sequence: TGTGCCAGCAGACCATTTTCAGGGGACAACAATGAGCAGTTCTTC. This encodes CASRPFSGDNNEQFF. The V and J genes are TRBV2 and TRBJ2-1; possibly TRBD1 for D (6 bases). Per the germline V gene, CDR1 is SNHLY and CDR2 is FYNNEI. This CDR3 spans 15 amino acids. Trimming shortened V by 6 bases and J by 5 bases, and 17 bases separated the two germline ends.